The clone carrying this TCR beta chain turned up a few times. As yet, its antigen is unknown. The germline CDR1 and CDR2 sequences are SEHNR and FQNEAQ (reference sequence). The CDR3 contains 15 residues. V lost 5 bases and J lost 3; bases outside the gene matches: 5. Cells sorted by CD45RO/CCR7/CD25/CD127/CD95/CD27 comprised CD4+ naive, central memory, regulatory and stem cell-like memory cells. These data belong to a study of beta chain features in type 1 diabetes. Notes on the study in general: A potential PCR bias toward shorter templates would be equal in patient and control samples. cDNA-based sequencing might over-represent cells highly expressing TCR. More deletions and fewer insertions at VDJ junctions were found in patients with type 1 diabetes.

The entirety of the isolated RNA underwent reverse transcription, so expressed TCRB transcripts were sequenced. Assay used: immunoSEQ multiplex PCR; TCRdb lists only in-frame clones, some missing. In the table there are 150,000 to 180,000 clones, 7.5% to 10% of which are singletons. The TCR originated in a man aged 18 to 29 in good health. The V call is TRBV7-9, the J call TRBJ2-5; TRBD1 matches at 11 bases. Material: central memory CD4+ T cells from blood. CDR3 loop: CASSHRDRGKETQYF. In nucleotides, the CDR3 is TGTGCCAGCAGCCATAGGGACAGGGGGAAAGAGACCCAGTACTTC.